This T cell receptor beta chain was sequenced in a study of cytomegalovirus exposure and HLA in healthy donors. Findings and caveats of the study: A later analysis found that most CMV-associated TCR beta chains appeared HLA-restricted.

The V and J ends lost 2 bases and 1 base respectively, with 11 bases between them. Germline lookup yields CDR1 SGHRS and CDR2 YFSETQ. The CDR3 has 15 amino acids. The PCR had 60 Vbeta and 13 Jbeta primers. Repertoires were generated with immunoSEQ multiplex PCR, while TCRdb's copy carries only in-frame clones and drops some. The repertoire has 130,000 to 150,000 clones, approximately 80% of them found once; the top ten carry about 4.1%. Turning to this clone: The antigen is unknown.

The clonotype was recovered from a woman between 40 and 50 years old in good health and CMV-seropositive. The sequenced sample was PBMCs. The V and J genes are TRBV5-1 and TRBJ2-3; tentative D call: TRBD1 (5 bases). For the CDR3, the DNA is TGCGCCAGCAGCTTCGAGACAGTAGGCACAGATACGCAGTATTTT. Protein sequence: CASSFETVGTDTQYF.